This record looks at one T cell receptor (beta chain) sequence and its context. This clone's antigen is unknown. Within one base of it there is no much larger clone, and no base qualities were kept. The data are from a study of cytomegalovirus exposure and HLA in healthy donors (TCRdb year 2017). Some background on the complete study: In an earlier analysis of approximately 500 of the donors, 250 to 300 Gb of sequence data and just under 120 million unique TCR beta sequences from roughly 190 million T cells were reported. To study patterns of TCR occurrence, a later analysis re-analyzed previously published TCR beta repertoires from several hundred donors and added high-resolution HLA genotyping. Of the approximately 400 genotyped donors, about 84% fell in the genetic ancestry cluster associated with self-reported Caucasian donors. Across some 400 genotyped donors of the cohort, an average of about 220,000 unique TCR beta nucleotide sequences per donor were sequenced, and roughly 17% of those sequences were non-productive. A later genetic analysis used genome-wide SNP genotypes for about 60% of the 666 donors, treating that subset as a discovery cohort. Donor age, sex, ethnicity and CMV serostatus were compiled together with the repertoire data. An early release covering more than 500 HLA-typed donors comprised approximately 290 gigabases of sequencing data and about 90 million unique TCR sequences. Using immunosequencing, the study profiled T cell repertoires from about 610 subjects and related those repertoires to cytomegalovirus serostatus. The later analysis used no new phenotypic data to find candidate immune exposures, relying instead on TCR beta sequences and their occurrence across donors. In addition to the first cohort of 650 to 750 subjects, a separate validation cohort of 100 to 150 different subjects was used. The number of typed donors differed by locus: about 620-640 for A, B, C, DRB1 and DQB1; 500 to 550 for DQA1; about 600 for DPA1; and roughly 470 for DPB1. HLA typing included class I and class II loci at four-digit resolution. To decide whether each TCR beta V gene segment behaved as functional or pseudogenic, an earlier analysis of some 600 of the donors relied on high-throughput TCR beta sequencing. Five DR-DQ haplotypes were treated as single units for association and clustering because of strong linkage in the cohort. The study combined high-throughput TCR immunosequencing, statistical association of individual TCRs with disease status, and machine learning to predict cytomegalovirus infection status. All discovery cohort repertoires had been generated using a single sequencing platform. The study aimed to test whether cataloging public T cell receptors could reveal signatures of past pathogen exposure. What the study reported, not specific to this receptor: The study listed 150 to 200 TCR beta chains as associated with cytomegalovirus. The presence/absence analyses assumed that sequencing depth was roughly uniform across donors, and that assumption may not be true. In a later genetic analysis, a missense DCLRE1C variant was associated with V-gene and J-gene trimming of TCR beta chains, and the association was replicated in an independent cohort. Most CMV-associated TCR beta chains appeared to be HLA-restricted in a later analysis, and the HLA associations seemed to be driven largely by CMV exposure. While some public TCRs were present in many individuals, most TCR sequences turned up only very rarely across donors. A cluster of highly shared sequence variants was judged likely to be a technical artifact of the sequencing pipeline. The cohort was sequenced for TCR beta chains only, and without alpha or paired-chain data the features that could be detected were limited. Assigning TCR associations to individual alleles was difficult when HLA alleles, especially DR and DQ, strongly co-occurred. For the cohort, immune exposure information was limited to CMV serostatus. Correlated functional status among segregating V segments might be attributable to linkage disequilibrium, but an unknown experimental factor could not be ruled out. A few of the identified cytomegalovirus-associated TCR beta chains were confirmed in vitro to be specific for cytomegalovirus antigens. According to the authors, the approach could potentially be generalized to other disease states and immunological phenotypes. Because the 87-base-pair reads could not distinguish some IMGT-functional V segments, including TRBV6-2 and TRBV6-3, those segments were excluded. Several of the top co-occurrence clusters appeared to be linked to parvovirus B19, influenza, CMV and Epstein-Barr virus, according to a later analysis. In a later analysis, HLA-associated TCR beta chains showed more clonal expansion and lower generation probabilities than non-associated chains that were equally common. An earlier analysis of approximately 500 of the donors showed that most TCR beta V segments appeared in productive rearrangements either about 87% or about 30% of the time, which broadly matched IMGT annotations. A later analysis associated 15,000 to 20,000 TCR beta sequences with specific HLA alleles at a false discovery rate of 0.05. Because counts were too low, approximately 18 rarely observed V segments, including chromosome 9 orphons, were excluded from the earlier analysis of under 650 of the donors. A further reported finding was that TCR beta sequences accurately predicted the HLA-A and HLA-B alleles for most subjects in the first cohort. The classifier was reported to diagnose cytomegalovirus status with high specificity and sensitivity in both the original cohort and the validation cohort. A later genetic analysis reported fewer N-insertions in productive TCRs among donors in an Asian-associated ancestry cluster than the roughly 640-donor mean. A later analysis found that TCR association rates varied across HLA loci, with DRB1 alleles showing the most associated TCRs and HLA-C alleles the fewest. HLA typing was unavailable for some donors at each locus, so association tests used only the typed subset.

Library construction relied on the immunoSEQ multiplex PCR assay. The multiplex PCR relied on a mix of 60 forward primers for TCR Vbeta segments and 13 reverse primers for TCR Jbeta segments. Amplification of the CDR3 region of rearranged TCR beta genes was performed with a multiplex PCR assay on genomic DNA. The amplified TCR beta libraries were sequenced on the Illumina HiSeq System as 87-base-pair reads. Concerning the study's data processing: Across the 600 to 700 repertoires, a later analysis counted roughly 77 million unique TCR beta chains, some 11 million of which were shared by at least two donors. Raw reads were error-corrected and collapsed into unique sequences with a nearest-neighbor algorithm that merged closely related sequences to remove PCR and sequencing errors. CDR3 sequences were aligned to IMGT reference sequences to assign V, D and J gene segments. For a sequence to be retained, at least a six-nucleotide match to both a V gene segment and a J gene segment was required. A rearrangement counted as productive if the CDR3 had no stop codons and remained in frame with V and J, and every other rearrangement counted as non-productive. Following IMGT convention, CDR3 was defined as the stretch from the second conserved V-encoded cysteine up to the conserved J-encoded phenylalanine. In an earlier analysis of roughly 580 of the donors, sequences lacking an unambiguous match to a single V gene segment were excluded. An earlier analysis of fewer than 750 of the donors called V segments functional above 56.7% productive rearrangements and segregating when the between-donor standard deviation exceeded 5%. A statistical classification framework was built for diagnosing cytomegalovirus status from the catalog of TCR beta chain sequences. In a later analysis, TCR nucleotide sequences were compared against IMGT/GENE-DB human TR gene sequences so that V and J genes could be assigned. Using the TCRdist pipeline, a later analysis assigned CDR3 sequences along with most-parsimonious VDJ recombination scenarios. In a later analysis, each TCR beta chain was defined by its CDR3 amino acid sequence together with its V-gene family, and reads lacking a unique V-gene family were excluded. To address suspected cross-contamination and a sequencing artifact, a later analysis removed 550 to 750 highly shared, low-generation-probability nucleotide sequences. In a later analysis, a clonal expansion index for each public chain was calculated from normalized within-repertoire ranks of inferred template counts. A later analysis computed generation probabilities with a VDJ recombination model fitted to out-of-frame rearrangements, and checked the results against IGoR. In a later analysis, hypergeometric tests were used to score TCR-TCR, TCR-HLA and TCR-CMV co-occurrence, with a repertoire-size bias correction applied to TCR pairs. To estimate false discovery rates, a later analysis permuted the HLA or CMV assignments 20 times. In a later analysis, co-occurring TCRs were grouped using DBSCAN, with TCRdist sequence similarity added in when clustering inside HLA-allele-positive subsets. Repertoires with fewer than 30,000 or more than 120,000 public chains, plus five repertoires with anomalous nucleotide sharing, were excluded from co-occurrence clustering. TCRdb limited this immuneACCESS table to in-frame rearrangements with V and J called. A share of clones is missing; checked studies link under half to unresolved V genes, and the rest is unexplained. V, J and clone size are taken as reported in that table, and D and trimming were inferred from the DNA itself. The sample profile shows some 110,000 clones; 75% to 85% of them were found once. 1.9% of the sample lies in the top ten.

The cohort consisted of some 670 healthy bone marrow donors. All cohort members were sampled while nominally healthy, although unrecorded immune exposures were likely present. The donor tested CMV seronegative, placing the donor among the approximately 400 seronegative members of the cohort. Each donor provided a peripheral blood sample, and peripheral blood mononuclear cells were used for TCR beta sequencing. The Qiagen DNeasy Blood Extraction Kit was used to extract genomic DNA from the blood cell samples. V and J are truncated by 7 bases and 3 bases respectively, leaving an intervening sequence of 17 bases. As encoded in the germline V gene (reference sequence), CDR1 is MNHEY while CDR2 is SMNVEV. The cysteine opens and the phenylalanine closes a CDR3 of 15 amino acids. Just CDR3 DNA is preserved here, 45 bases in frame from base 1.

The sequencing input was PBMCs. This clonotype originated in a man aged 45-65 years in good health and CMV-seronegative. The chain is encoded by TRBV27 joined to TRBJ2-3; TRBD1 could be the D gene, as 6 bases match. The CDR3 region has the sequence CASTSLLGATDTQYF. The DNA reads TGTGCCAGCACCTCCCTGTTGGGGGCTACAGATACGCAGTATTTT.